The 28 T cell receptor beta chains presented below share a single source sample, sequenced in a study of blood T cell repertoires in COVID-19. Repertoires were generated with immunoSEQ multiplex PCR, while TCRdb's copy carries only in-frame clones and drops some. Of roughly 340,000 clones listed, 75% to 90% were seen once; the top ten hold just under 6.5%. The sequenced material came from peripheral blood. The receptors originated from a woman aged 45-60 years with COVID-19, enrolled during active disease.

V usage is TRBV15 and J usage is TRBJ2-1, with D possibly matching TRBD1 (5 bases). In germline, CDR1 is LNHNV, CDR2 YYDKDF (reference sequence). V was cut by 2 bases and J by 10 bases, with 12 bases left in between. The CDR3 runs to 13 residues. The CDR3 DNA is TGTGCCACCAGCAGACCCTGGGGCGAAGAGCAGTTCTTC. Translating it yields CATSRPWGEEQFF.

V is TRBV19 and J is TRBJ1-1; D not certain. This CDR3 has 16 amino acids. V was pared by 5 bases and J by 0 bases, with 16 bases between. Looked up from germline, CDR1 is LNHDA and CDR2 is SQIVND (reference sequence). The CDR3 reads CASSFGPGGMNTEAFF. CDR3 DNA: TGTGCCAGTAGTTTCGGACCGGGAGGCATGAACACTGAAGCTTTCTTT.

This clone was observed a handful of times. The chain recombines TRBV6-2 or TRBV6-3 with TRBJ2-1, with D uncertain. The germline V and J ends were trimmed by 5 bases and 0 bases, with 8 bases remaining between them. The V gene's germline CDR1 is MNHEY and CDR2 SVGEGT. CDR3 length: 14 amino acids. The CDR3: CASSQASSYNEQFF. The CDR3 nucleotides are TGTGCCAGCAGTCAGGCGAGCTCCTACAATGAGCAGTTCTTC.

This clone was counted only a few times. The rearrangement links TRBV30 to TRBJ2-2, with 8 nucleotides matching TRBD2. The germline CDR1 and CDR2 sequences are GTSNPN and SVGIG (reference sequence). This CDR3 contains 14 residues. V lost 3 bases to trimming and J lost 6 bases; unmatched junction nucleotides: 6. The CDR3 is CAWRPGLGAGELFF. In nucleotides, the CDR3 is TGTGCCTGGAGGCCGGGACTAGGAGCCGGGGAGCTGTTTTTT.

The rearrangement joins TRBV7-3 to TRBJ1-1; no reliable D call. This CDR3 contains 13 residues. Germline CDR1 reads SGHTA; CDR2 reads FQGTGA. V gave up 1 base and J gave up 3 bases, with 6 bases separating them. CDR3 loop: CASSLSGYTEAFF. DNA for the CDR3: TGTGCCAGCAGCTTAAGCGGATACACTGAAGCTTTCTTT.

The chain is built from TRBV5-8 and TRBJ1-5; 8 bases map to TRBD1. The germline V gene encodes CDR1 SGHTS and CDR2 YDEGEE. This CDR3 has 15 residues. Trimming removed 3 bases from V and 6 bases from J; junction bases left unmatched: 8. The CDR3 coding sequence is TGTGCCAGCAGCTCATACAGGGGGTATGGTCAGCCCCAGCATTTT. As protein: CASSSYRGYGQPQHF.

The J gene is TRBJ2-7, the V gene TRBV7-9; D might be TRBD2 (6 bases). CDR3 length equals 12 residues. Germline V gene lookup returns CDR1 SEHNR and CDR2 FQNEAQ (reference sequence). V was cut by 4 bases and J by 7 bases, with 11 bases left in between. The CDR3 reads CASSYGTLEQYF. The CDR3, as DNA: TGTGCCAGCAGCTATGGGACTTTGGAGCAGTACTTC.

This chain uses TRBV18 with TRBJ2-7; D call uncertain. The CDR3 is 11 residues long. The germline gives CDR1 KGHSH, CDR2 LQKENI. With 1 base removed from V and 5 bases from J, the gap between germline ends came to 3 bases. In DNA, the CDR3 is TGTGCCAGCTCACCACGCGACGAGCAGTACTTC. It is translated as CASSPRDEQYF.

This clone has only a few counts. The CDR3 is CSASRQGSTYEQYF. CDR3 coding DNA: TGCAGTGCTAGTCGGCAGGGGTCAACCTACGAGCAGTACTTC. The chain couples TRBV20-1 to TRBJ2-7; weak D call: TRBD1 (6 bases). CDR3 length: 14 residues. Trimming removed 3 bases at V and 2 bases at J, with 14 bases between. The germline V gene has CDR1 DFQATT and CDR2 SNEGSKA (reference sequence).

The chain employs TRBV7-2 and TRBJ2-4, with TRBD2 matching 7 bases. This CDR3 has 14 amino acids. Per germline, CDR1 SGHTA and CDR2 FQGNSA. The trim removed 5 bases at V and 2 bases at J, leaving 3 bases unmatched. This CDR3 reads CASSPGGTKNIQYF. The CDR3 bases are TGTGCCAGCAGCCCGGGGGGAACCAAAAACATTCAGTACTTC.

In its sample, this clone was seen once. V is TRBV30 and J is TRBJ2-6; weak D call: TRBD1 (6 bases). The CDR3 has 14 amino acids. Germline V gene data show CDR1 as GTSNPN and CDR2 as SVGIG (reference sequence). CDR3 loop: CAAGASSGANVLTF. CDR3 sequence (DNA): TGTGCGGCAGGGGCTAGCTCTGGGGCCAACGTCCTGACTTTC. The entire variable domain, with the rest obtained from reference TRBV30 and TRBJ2-6, is as follows: SQTIHQWPATLVQPVGSPLSLECTVEGTSNPNLYWYRQAAGRGLQLLFYSVGIGQISSEVPQNLSASRPQDRQFILSSKKLLLSDSGFYLCAAGASSGANVLTFGAGSRLTVL.

This chain connects TRBV5-1 to TRBJ2-3; TRBD2 aligns across 7 bases. This CDR3 spans 18 amino acids. The germline V gene has CDR1 SGHRS and CDR2 YFSETQ. V lost 2 bases to trimming and J lost 0 bases; unmatched junction nucleotides: 12. The chain's CDR3 is CASSFELADITSTDTQYF. Written as DNA, the CDR3 is TGCGCCAGCAGCTTTGAGCTAGCGGATATAACTAGCACAGATACGCAGTATTTT.

This rearrangement joins TRBV11-2 to TRBJ2-1, with 7 positions matching TRBD1. The V segment lost 5 bases and the J segment 3 bases; nucleotides outside the gene matches: 13. Germline CDR1 SGHAT, CDR2 FQNNGV. This CDR3 contains 17 residues. The CDR3 nucleotides are TGTGCCAGCAGCCGAACGACCCGACAGGGATACTACAATGAGCAGTTCTTC. Translation gives CASSRTTRQGYYNEQFF.

This chain links TRBV27 with TRBJ2-2; 16 positions match TRBD2. In germline, CDR1 is MNHEY, CDR2 SMNVEV (reference sequence). The CDR3 is 20 amino acids. The V gene end was trimmed by 7 bases and the J gene end by 6 bases; junction bases not matched to a gene: 17. The CDR3, as DNA: TGTGCCAGCACCCTCGGAGGCCCGGGACTAGCGGGAGGGCCACCCGGGGAGCTGTTTTTT. This codes for CASTLGGPGLAGGPPGELFF.

The chain combines TRBV7-9 with TRBJ2-3, with 12 positions matching TRBD2. Germline values: CDR1 SEHNR, CDR2 FQNEAQ (reference sequence). After removal of 5 bases from V and 0 bases from J, the junction contained 9 bases not matched to a gene. The CDR3 totals 18 residues. The CDR3 sequence is CASSPGTSGYSSTDTQYF. The CDR3 DNA reads as TGTGCCAGCAGCCCCGGGACTAGCGGGTACTCTAGCACAGATACGCAGTATTTT. The full variable domain, in which reference TRBV7-9 and TRBJ2-3 provide the parts outside the CDR3, is DTGVSQNPRHKITKRGQNVTFRCDPISEHNRLYWYRQTLGQGPEFLTYFQNEAQLEKSRLLSDRFSAERPKGSFSTLEIQRTEQGDSAMYLCASSPGTSGYSSTDTQYFGPGTRLTVL.

The genes are TRBV4-2 and TRBJ1-6; 7 bases are shared with TRBD1. V dropped 3 bases and J dropped 0; count of bases not matched to a gene: 5. Per germline, CDR1 LGHNA and CDR2 YNFKEQ. This CDR3 comprises 17 residues. CDR3 sequence: CASSQYRGSSYNSPLHF. CDR3 bases: TGTGCCAGCAGCCAGTACAGGGGAAGCTCCTATAATTCACCCCTCCACTTT.

The chain links TRBV7-9 to TRBJ2-7; 8 nucleotides agree with TRBD1. CDR1 and CDR2 from the germline V gene are SEHNR and FQNEAQ (reference sequence). Trimming at V came to 8 bases and at J to 0 bases, leaving 6 bases not matched to a gene. The CDR3 contains 14 residues. Here the CDR3 reads CASSTGAGSYEQYF. In DNA, the CDR3 is TGTGCCAGCTCGACAGGGGCCGGCTCCTACGAGCAGTACTTC.

V gene TRBV2 combines with J gene TRBJ1-2, with 7 bases lining up with TRBD1. The CDR3 spans 15 residues. With V trimmed by 7 bases and J by 0 bases, 8 bases remained unmatched. Germline V lookup: CDR1 SNHLY, CDR2 FYNNEI. CDR3 sequence reads: CASITIGQANYGYTF. The CDR3 nucleotides are TGTGCCAGCATTACCATCGGACAGGCTAACTATGGCTACACCTTC.

The V call is TRBV11-2, the J call TRBJ2-4; TRBD2 is a possible D gene (6 bases). The CDR3 spans 13 residues. Trimming removed 5 bases from V and 6 bases from J, with 11 bases in between. The germline V gene has CDR1 SGHAT and CDR2 FQNNGV. This CDR3 is CASSKGGLNIQYF. CDR3 DNA sequence: TGTGCCAGCAGCAAGGGAGGTTTAAACATTCAGTACTTC.

This clone has a handful of counts. This chain joins TRBV4-1 and TRBJ2-7, with TRBD1 matching 12 bases. The CDR3 is 16 amino acids. Germline lookup yields CDR1 MGHRA and CDR2 YSYEKL. With 0 bases clipped from V and 2 bases from J, the junction kept 2 bases outside the gene matches. CDR3 DNA sequence: TGCGCCAGCAGCCAAGAGAGGGACAGGGGGCCCTACGAGCAGTACTTC. It specifies CASSQERDRGPYEQYF.

The genes are TRBV7-2 and TRBJ2-7, with D unclear. CDR3 length: 14 residues. V was trimmed by 5 bases and J by 2 bases, leaving 13 bases between them. Germline loops: CDR1 SGHTA, CDR2 FQGNSA. CDR3 sequence: CASSPRPGPYEQYF. The CDR3 nucleotides are TGTGCCAGCAGCCCCCGTCCAGGTCCCTACGAGCAGTACTTC.

This chain joins TRBV19 and TRBJ2-7; 7 nucleotides agree with TRBD2. Per the germline V gene, CDR1 is LNHDA and CDR2 is SQIVND (reference sequence). CDR3 length: 17 amino acids. V trimming: 5 bases; J trimming: 2 bases; junction bases outside the gene matches: 15. The CDR3 reads CASSLGTTLPATYEQYF. The CDR3 coding sequence is TGTGCCAGTAGTCTGGGGACTACCCTACCAGCCACCTACGAGCAGTACTTC.

The chain employs TRBV4-2 and TRBJ1-2; tentative D call: TRBD1 (5 bases). The CDR3 loop spans 18 amino acids. With 3 bases removed from V and 2 bases from J, the gap between germline ends came to 22 bases. Germline V CDR1 and CDR2: LGHNA, YNFKEQ. This chain's CDR3 is CASSQGRGGGRGNYGYTF. The CDR3 nucleotides are TGTGCCAGCAGCCAGGGAAGGGGAGGAGGGCGAGGAAACTATGGCTACACCTTC.

The chain is built from TRBV4-3 and TRBJ1-2; unclear D gene. This CDR3 is built from 15 residues. CDR1 is LGHNA, CDR2 YSLEER, per germline. Trimming removed 0 bases from V and 4 bases from J, with 12 bases in between. Written as DNA, the CDR3 is TGCGCCAGCAGCCAAGATCGGGCGGGAACCTATGGCTACACCTTC. The encoded protein is CASSQDRAGTYGYTF.

The V and J genes are TRBV11-3 and TRBJ2-7; a possible D gene is TRBD2 (5 bases). This CDR3 comprises 12 residues. Germline V gene lookup returns CDR1 SGHNT and CDR2 YENEEA. V lost 6 bases, J lost 7 bases, and 13 bases lay in between. The CDR3 sequence: CASRSGMGEQYF. The DNA of the CDR3 is TGTGCCAGCAGGTCCGGGATGGGGGAGCAGTACTTC.

V and J are TRBV7-2 and TRBJ2-7; TRBD2 aligns across 8 bases. Unmatched junction bases numbered 6, after V lost 5 bases and J lost 3 bases. Germline CDR1 SGHTA, CDR2 FQGNSA. This CDR3 region has 14 residues. In nucleotides, the CDR3 is TGTGCCAGCAGCGAGCGGGGGCGAAGCTACGAGCAGTACTTC. Its translation: CASSERGRSYEQYF.

This clone has just one count. The chain couples TRBV19 to TRBJ1-3; D might be TRBD1 (5 bases). Deletions cut 8 bases from V and 0 bases from J, with 11 bases between. CDR1 is LNHDA and CDR2 is SQIVND in the germline V gene (reference sequence). CDR3 length: 14 residues. The CDR3: CASSDRASGNTIYF. The CDR3 DNA sequence: TGTGCCAGTTCCGACAGAGCCTCTGGAAACACCATATATTTT. The whole variable domain, filled in from reference TRBV19 and TRBJ1-3, reads DGGITQSPKYLFRKEGQNVTLSCEQNLNHDAMYWYRQDPGQGLRLIYYSQIVNDFQKGDIAEGYSVSREKKESFPLTVTSAQKNPTAFYLCASSDRASGNTIYFGEGSWLTVV.

This chain links TRBV4-1 with TRBJ1-5, with D hard to call. Germline V gene lookup returns CDR1 MGHRA and CDR2 YSYEKL. V was shortened by 0 bases and J by 3 bases, with 15 bases between the two germline ends. The CDR3 loop spans 17 amino acids. The CDR3 loop reads CASSQEGGQFFNQPQHF. The CDR3 DNA follows: TGCGCCAGCAGCCAAGAAGGCGGCCAGTTTTTCAATCAGCCCCAGCATTTT.